This is a list of T cell receptor beta chains from one sample in a study of blood T cells in healthy people across ages. TCRdb analysed the 5' RACE reads with MiXCR anew, one entry per CDR3 protein. The sample contains some 710,000 distinct CDR3 sequences, about a fifth of which appear only once. Sequencing input: blood. The receptors shown here come from a man aged 65 to 85 in good health. Each CDR3 is given with its conserved first and last residue. Fields, in order: D gene, V gene, clone size, J gene, CDR3 DNA, CDR3 protein. D genes are given only for firm matches. Rows may omit the clone size; those that give it use once, few, many or a size class.

-,TRBV6-5,-,TRBJ1-1,TGTGCCAGCAGTGAGGTGGGCACTGAAGCTTTCTTT,CASSEVGTEAFF
-,TRBV28,-,TRBJ2-7,TGTGCCAGCAGACAGTCCTACGAGCAGTACTTC,CASRQSYEQYF
-,TRBV12-3/TRBV12-4,many,TRBJ2-6,TGTGCCAGCAGTACATCAAACTCGGGGGCCAACGTCCTGACTTTC,CASSTSNSGANVLTF
-,TRBV20-1,many,TRBJ2-5,TGCAGTGCCGAGGACAGATTCCAAGAGACCCAGTACTTC,CSAEDRFQETQYF
TRBD2,TRBV7-9,few,TRBJ2-5,TGTGCCAGCAGCCCGCGGACTAGCCCCACTAAAGAGACCCAGTACTTC,CASSPRTSPTKETQYF
TRBD1,TRBV5-1,-,TRBJ1-4,TGCGCCAGCTCTCGAGGGGGGACAGCAACTAATGAAAAACTGTTTTTT,CASSRGGTATNEKLFF
-,TRBV5-1,many,TRBJ1-1,TGCGCCAGCAGCCCTCAGGGAGTGAACACTGAAGCTTTCTTT,CASSPQGVNTEAFF
-,TRBV3-1,-,TRBJ2-3,TGTGCCAGCAGTTCTATAGGGGGGGATACGCAGTATTTT,CASSSIGGDTQYF
-,TRBV6-5,few,TRBJ1-3,TGTGCCAGCAGTTACTCGAGCAGGAGAAACACCATATATTTT,CASSYSSRRNTIYF
-,TRBV25-1,-,TRBJ2-1,TGTGCCAGCAGTGGGGGACCCAGGGCGGTAGATGAGCAGTTCTTC,CASSGGPRAVDEQFF
-,TRBV28,-,TRBJ2-1,TGTGCCAGCAGGCGAGGGGATGTTTACAATGAGCAGTTCTTC,CASRRGDVYNEQFF
TRBD2,TRBV24-1,-,TRBJ2-1,TGTGCCACCTTCAGCGGGAGGGCCGGAAATGAGCAGTTCTTC,CATFSGRAGNEQFF
-,TRBV27,-,TRBJ2-1,TGTGCCAGCAGTCCCCCGCGGGCACCCTACAATGAGCAGTTCTTC,CASSPPRAPYNEQFF
TRBD2,TRBV20-1,-,TRBJ2-2,TGCAGTGCCAGCAGGACAGAACTAGCGGCAACCGGGGAGCTGTTTTTT,CSASRTELAATGELFF
TRBD1,TRBV12-3/TRBV12-4,-,TRBJ2-7,TGTGCCAGCACCGGACAGGTATCCTACGAGCAGTACTTC,CASTGQVSYEQYF
TRBD2,TRBV12-3/TRBV12-4,-,TRBJ2-5,TGTGCCAGCACCCTGAGACTAGCGGGGGGCCAAGAGACCCAGTACTTC,CASTLRLAGGQETQYF
TRBD1,TRBV20-1,few,TRBJ2-2,TGCAGTGCTAGGGAACAGGGGATGAACACCGGGGAGCTGTTTTTT,CSAREQGMNTGELFF
-,TRBV12-3/TRBV12-4,-,TRBJ1-3,TGTGCCAGCAGCTTTGCAGCCTCTGGAAACACCATATATTTT,CASSFAASGNTIYF
TRBD2,TRBV9,-,TRBJ2-7,TGTGCCAGCAGCGTAGAATCGGTAGCGGGGGTTTCCTACGAGCAGTACTTC,CASSVESVAGVSYEQYF
-,TRBV18,-,TRBJ2-6,TGTGCCAGCTCACTCCTAGGACTGAACTCTGGGGCCAACGTCCTGACTTTC,CASSLLGLNSGANVLTF
-,TRBV27,-,TRBJ2-7,TGTGCCAGCAGTTCCTCATATGGTGGGGAGCAGTACTTC,CASSSSYGGEQYF
TRBD1,TRBV5-1,few,TRBJ2-2,TGCGCCAGCAGCCCGGGACAGACGAACACCGGGGAGCTGTTTTTT,CASSPGQTNTGELFF
TRBD2,TRBV7-2,few,TRBJ2-5,TGTGCCAGCAGCTTATCACCCTGGGGGACTAGCGGGAGAAGTCAAGAGACCCAGTACTTC,CASSLSPWGTSGRSQETQYF
TRBD2,TRBV7-8,few,TRBJ2-1,TGTGCCAGCAGCCCTGGCGGGGGGTTGTACAATGAGCAGTTCTTC,CASSPGGGLYNEQFF
TRBD2,TRBV19,few,TRBJ2-1,TGTGCCAGTAACCAACTAGCGGGAGGACGCAATGAGCAGTTCTTC,CASNQLAGGRNEQFF